This TCR beta chain was sequenced for a study of radiation and T cells in renal cell carcinoma. Study-wide context: Nephrectomy followed 15 Gy stereotactic body radiation by 4 weeks. Notes on the study in general: From baseline, blood top tumor clonotypes peaked at 2 weeks post-radiation.

Data came from immunoSEQ multiplex PCR; TCRdb stores just in-frame clones and leaves some out. Of about 150,000 clones detected, 80% to 90% appear once; the ten largest clones hold roughly 13%. Time point noted: blood 2 weeks post-SBRT. Treatment reported: 15 Gy SBRT to primary tumor, nephrectomy 4 weeks later. Blood was sampled at baseline, 2 weeks and 4 weeks after SBRT. The patient's renal cell carcinoma had clear cell pathology. In the case of this clone: Antigen unknown.

Trimming pared 4 bases from V and 2 bases from J, leaving 20 bases between. Germline CDR1 and CDR2: LNHDA and SQIVND (reference sequence). This CDR3 is built from 17 residues. V gene TRBV19 combines with J gene TRBJ1-2; D is possibly TRBD1 (6 bases). The sequencing here drew on blood, taken from a patient whose treatment included radiotherapy and nephrectomy. This TCR came from a woman between 45 and 65 years old with renal cell carcinoma. The CDR3 coding sequence is TGTGCCAGTAGTACCAACCGGATCAGGGGAGCAAACTATGGCTACACCTTC. Translation: CASSTNRIRGANYGYTF.